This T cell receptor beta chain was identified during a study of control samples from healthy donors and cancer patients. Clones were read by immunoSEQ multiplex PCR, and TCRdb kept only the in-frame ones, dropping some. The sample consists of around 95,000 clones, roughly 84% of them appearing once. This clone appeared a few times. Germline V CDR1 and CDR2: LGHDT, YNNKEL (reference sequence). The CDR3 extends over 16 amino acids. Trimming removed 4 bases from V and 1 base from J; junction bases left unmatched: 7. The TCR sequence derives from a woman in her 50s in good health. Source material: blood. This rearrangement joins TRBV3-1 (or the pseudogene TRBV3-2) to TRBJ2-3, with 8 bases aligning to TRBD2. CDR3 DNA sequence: TGTGCCAGCAGCCCTCCATCCGGGAGGGGCACAGATACGCAGTATTTT. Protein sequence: CASSPPSGRGTDTQYF.